One and the same sample provided the 15 T cell receptor beta chains below, sequenced in a study of T cell responses to AZD1222 COVID-19 vaccine. Measured with immunoSEQ multiplex PCR; TCRdb has only the in-frame clones, and not every one. The table records 100,000 or so clones, 70% to 90% of them present only once. The material was peripheral blood, obtained on day 0 of AZD1222 vaccination. These receptors originate from an adult in good health.

This chain uses TRBV5-1 with TRBJ2-4; D is perhaps TRBD1 (5 bases). V lost 0 bases and J 6 bases, leaving 13 bases between the germline ends. This CDR3 region has 15 residues. CDR1 and CDR2 (germline): SGHRS, YFSETQ. The CDR3 protein is CASSLDGAPRNIQYF. Here the CDR3 DNA reads TGCGCCAGCAGCTTGGATGGGGCCCCGAGAAACATTCAGTACTTC.

The V call is TRBV7-9, the J call TRBJ2-6; D is undetermined. This CDR3 contains 13 residues. In germline, CDR1 is SEHNR, CDR2 FQNEAQ (reference sequence). V dropped 10 bases and J dropped 4 bases, with 11 bases sitting between them. The chain's CDR3 is CATPYGGANVLTF. CDR3 DNA: TGTGCCACCCCTTACGGGGGGGCCAACGTCCTGACTTTC.

This clone showed up just a few times. The gene calls are TRBV5-1 and TRBJ1-4; weak D call: TRBD1 (5 bases). The germline gives CDR1 SGHRS, CDR2 YFSETQ. The CDR3 is 15 amino acids. With 7 bases removed from V and 0 bases from J, the gap between germline ends came to 13 bases. As DNA, the CDR3 is TGCGCCAGCCGAATATCGACAGCAACTAATGAAAAACTGTTTTTT. It yields the protein CASRISTATNEKLFF.

In DNA, the CDR3 is TGCGCCAGCAGCCGAACAGGGGCATCCTACGAGCAGTACTTC. Translation gives CASSRTGASYEQYF. This chain connects TRBV4-1 to TRBJ2-7; 7 bases fit TRBD1. The CDR3 extends over 14 amino acids. Germline V CDR1 and CDR2: MGHRA, YSYEKL. J gave up 1 base and V 4 bases, and 4 bases lay outside the gene matches.

V and J are TRBV5-6 and TRBJ2-1, with 11 bases lining up with TRBD2. The CDR3 extends over 16 amino acids. The V segment lost 4 bases and the J segment 2 bases; nucleotides outside the gene matches: 5. Per the germline V gene, CDR1 is SGHDT and CDR2 is YYEEEE. The CDR3 sequence is CASSPLSGGAYNEQFF. The DNA for the CDR3 is TGTGCCAGCAGCCCCCTTAGCGGGGGGGCCTACAATGAGCAGTTCTTC. The whole variable domain, filled in from reference TRBV5-6 and TRBJ2-1, reads DAGVTQSPTHLIKTRGQQVTLRCSPKSGHDTVSWYQQALGQGPQFIFQYYEEEERQRGNFPDRFSGHQFPNYSSELNVNALLLGDSALYLCASSPLSGGAYNEQFFGPGTRLTVL.

The chain is built from TRBV7-6 and TRBJ2-5; TRBD2 matches 10 bases. This CDR3 has 19 amino acids. Germline V CDR1 and CDR2: SGHVS, FNYEAQ. V shed 0 bases and J 5 bases; nucleotides not matched to a gene: 15. CDR3 coding DNA: TGTGCCAGCAGCTTAGCCATCGGGTGGACTAGCGGAGCCGGGGAGACCCAGTACTTC. This encodes CASSLAIGWTSGAGETQYF.

The chain joins TRBV27 to TRBJ2-4, with 7 bases lining up with TRBD2. V was clipped by 3 bases and J by 9 bases; unmatched bases: 8. Germline loops: CDR1 MNHEY, CDR2 SMNVEV (reference sequence). The CDR3 length is 14 residues. This CDR3 reads CASSFGRGVGIQYF. The CDR3 DNA reads as TGTGCCAGCAGTTTTGGCCGGGGGGTGGGCATTCAGTACTTC.

The genes are TRBV12-3 or TRBV12-4 and TRBJ1-2; 7 bases fit TRBD1. The trim removed 3 bases at V and 4 bases at J, leaving 2 bases unmatched. This CDR3 comprises 13 residues. In nucleotides, the CDR3 is TGTGCCAGCAGTTTTGGGGACAGCTATGGCTACACCTTC. Translated, it gives CASSFGDSYGYTF.

This chain uses TRBV5-4 with TRBJ2-2; D is uncertain. Germline lookup yields CDR1 SGHNT and CDR2 YYREEE (reference sequence). The CDR3 contains 16 residues. The V end lost 0 bases, the J end lost 1 base, and 10 bases lay between the germline ends. CDR3 coding DNA: TGTGCCAGCAGCTTGGGCGTGAACGGGAACACCGGGGAGCTGTTTTTT. Protein: CASSLGVNGNTGELFF.

The J gene is TRBJ2-3, the V gene TRBV2, with 10 bases that match TRBD2. The CDR3 runs 16 residues. V shed 0 bases, J shed 1 base, and the junction held 1 base outside the gene matches. Germline V gene lookup returns CDR1 SNHLY and CDR2 FYNNEI. CDR3 protein: CASSEATSGGTDTQYF. As DNA, the CDR3 is TGTGCCAGCAGTGAAGCAACTAGCGGGGGCACAGATACGCAGTATTTT. Looking up the rest from reference TRBV2 and TRBJ2-3 gives the full variable domain: EPEVTQTPSHQVTQMGQEVILRCVPISNHLYFYWYRQILGQKVEFLVSFYNNEISEKSEIFDDQFSVERPDGSNFTLKIRSTKLEDSAMYFCASSEATSGGTDTQYFGPGTRLTVL.

This rearrangement joins TRBV3-1 (or the pseudogene TRBV3-2) to TRBJ2-2, with 11 bases lining up with TRBD1. Germline V lookup: CDR1 LGHDT, CDR2 YNNKEL (reference sequence). The J segment lost 3 bases and the V segment lost 3 bases, leaving 9 bases of the junction unmatched. This CDR3 is 18 amino acids long. CDR3 protein: CASSHLRRTGGDTGELFF. The CDR3 nucleotides read TGTGCCAGCAGCCACCTAAGACGGACAGGGGGCGACACCGGGGAGCTGTTTTTT.

The V call is TRBV19, the J call TRBJ1-5, with a possible D match to TRBD1 (5 bases). In germline, CDR1 is LNHDA, CDR2 SQIVND (reference sequence). Trimming took off 2 bases at V and 3 bases at J, with 11 bases between the two ends. The CDR3 loop spans 15 amino acids. The CDR3 DNA sequence: TGTGCCAGTAGTATAAAGGCAGGGCTCAATCAGCCCCAGCATTTT. Its protein product is CASSIKAGLNQPQHF.

The chain uses TRBV5-8 and TRBJ2-3; D is undetermined. The CDR3 extends over 13 amino acids. Trimming left V 0 bases short and J 4 bases short, with 6 bases between. Germline V gene sequence: CDR1 SGHTS, CDR2 YDEGEE. The CDR3 here is CASSLGGADTQYF. The CDR3 DNA is TGTGCCAGCAGCTTGGGAGGAGCAGATACGCAGTATTTT.

The chain carries TRBV7-2 and TRBJ1-1; no definite D call. From germline, CDR1 is SGHTA and CDR2 FQGNSA. This CDR3 is 14 amino acids long. Trimming took off 5 bases at V and 4 bases at J, with 14 bases between the two ends. The CDR3 bases are TGTGCCAGCAGCACGGCCTCACGGGCCACTGAAGCTTTCTTT. This codes for CASSTASRATEAFF.

In the case of this clone: The junction departs from the called germline gene at one end, perhaps through a read error. The J gene is TRBJ1-4, the V gene TRBV7-7, with D uncertain. This CDR3 is 13 amino acids long. The germline gives CDR1 SSHAT, CDR2 FNYEAQ (reference sequence). CDR3 DNA sequence: TGTGCTAGCAGCTTAGCGGGTGCCGAAAAACTGTTTTTT. Amino acid sequence: CASSLAGAEKLFF.